A single sample gave rise to the 27 T cell receptor beta chains below, sequenced in a study of cytomegalovirus exposure and HLA in healthy donors. A multiplex PCR was run with 60 Vbeta primers and 13 Jbeta primers. Only in-frame clones appear in the TCRdb table, and some are missing; sequencing was by immunoSEQ multiplex PCR. The profile shows approximately 160,000 clones, around 65% of them singletons. The sequenced sample consisted of PBMCs. These receptors originate from a middle-aged woman in good health and CMV-seropositive.

This clone occurred once. This chain connects TRBV7-3 to TRBJ2-3, with 9 bases fitting TRBD1. Germline-derived CDR1 and CDR2 are SGHTA and FQGTGA. Trimming removed 2 bases from V and 0 bases from J; junction bases left unmatched: 3. The CDR3 sequence is 16 residues long. The CDR3 loop is CASSLGTGWSTDTQYF. The DNA of the CDR3 is TGTGCCAGCAGCTTAGGGACAGGGTGGAGCACAGATACGCAGTATTTT.

This chain joins TRBV19 and TRBJ2-7; D ambiguous. Trimming removed 4 bases at V and 4 bases at J, with 8 bases between. This CDR3 contains 12 residues. Per the germline V gene, CDR1 is LNHDA and CDR2 is SQIVND (reference sequence). The CDR3 reads CASSKTEYEQYF. CDR3 sequence (DNA): TGTGCCAGTAGTAAGACTGAATACGAGCAGTACTTC.

This clone was counted only a few times. V usage is TRBV7-3 and J usage is TRBJ1-1; D gene unclear. The CDR3 totals 12 residues. V was pared by 6 bases and J by 7 bases, with 12 bases between. CDR1 and CDR2 from the germline V gene are SGHTA and FQGTGA. In DNA form, the CDR3 reads TGTGCCAGCAGTTATGTCCCGGGTGAAGCTTTCTTT. Protein sequence: CASSYVPGEAFF.

The chain employs TRBV9 and TRBJ1-1, with 8 positions matching TRBD1. Germline trimming cut 3 bases from V and 6 bases from J; bases unmatched to any gene: 4. Germline V gene lookup returns CDR1 SGDLS and CDR2 YYNGEE. CDR3 length: 13 amino acids. Here the CDR3 reads CASSGQGAPEAFF. The DNA of the CDR3 is TGTGCCAGCAGCGGCCAGGGGGCCCCTGAAGCTTTCTTT. The full variable domain, rest sourced from reference TRBV9 and TRBJ1-1, is DSGVTQTPKHLITATGQRVTLRCSPRSGDLSVYWYQQSLDQGLQFLIQYYNGEERAKGNILERFSAQQFPDLHSELNLSSLELGDSALYFCASSGQGAPEAFFGQGTRLTVV.

The chain combines TRBV4-3 with TRBJ2-3; D possibly corresponds to TRBD1 (6 bases). CDR3 length: 15 residues. Germline lookup yields CDR1 LGHNA and CDR2 YSLEER. V lost 0 bases and J 5 bases, leaving 12 bases between the germline ends. The CDR3 region has the DNA TGCGCCAGCAGCCAAGATTACTCCAGGGGAGATACGCAGTATTTT. It encodes CASSQDYSRGDTQYF.

In its sample, this clone was seen a few times. CDR3 bases: TGTGCCAGCTCACCCGGGACTAGCGGGCTCTACGAGCAGTACTTC. Translated, it gives CASSPGTSGLYEQYF. The rearrangement joins TRBV18 to TRBJ2-7, with TRBD2 identical over 12 bases. Germline loops: CDR1 KGHSH, CDR2 LQKENI. The CDR3 covers 15 residues. The V gene end was trimmed by 3 bases and the J gene end by 3 bases; junction bases not matched to a gene: 3.

This chain links TRBV29-1 with TRBJ2-7; possibly TRBD2 for D (6 bases). The germline V gene encodes CDR1 SQVTM and CDR2 ANQGSEA. The CDR3 is 13 amino acids. Trimming shortened V by 6 bases and J by 1 base, and 13 bases separated the two germline ends. CDR3 DNA: TGCAGCGTACTGGGGGGTTCGTCCTACGAGCAGTACTTC. Translated, it gives CSVLGGSSYEQYF.

V and J are TRBV6-5 and TRBJ1-1; perhaps TRBD1 as D (5 bases). The germline V and J ends were trimmed by 8 bases and 4 bases, with 14 bases remaining between them. The CDR3 has 13 amino acids. The germline gives CDR1 MNHEY, CDR2 SVGAGI. CDR3 amino acids: CASGGWGGTEAFF. CDR3 DNA sequence: TGTGCCAGCGGGGGGTGGGGGGGCACTGAAGCTTTCTTT.

In regard to this clone: This sample includes further DNA sequences coding for the same CDR3. The chain employs TRBV27 and TRBJ2-7; TRBD1 matches 10 bases. The trim removed 7 bases at V and 1 base at J, leaving 4 bases unmatched. CDR1 and CDR2 from the germline V gene are MNHEY and SMNVEV (reference sequence). The CDR3 has 14 residues. The CDR3, as DNA: TGTGCCAGCAAACGGGGACAGGGGTCCTACGAGCAGTACTTC. Translating it yields CASKRGQGSYEQYF.

This chain connects TRBV19 to TRBJ2-1, with 8 bases lining up with TRBD2. Trimming at V came to 0 bases and at J to 4 bases, leaving 11 bases not matched to a gene. Germline V lookup: CDR1 LNHDA, CDR2 SQIVND (reference sequence). This CDR3 is 18 amino acids long. The CDR3 DNA reads TGTGCCAGTAGTATAGAGGGCAGGGTAGCGGGGCAATACAATGAGCAGTTCTTC. Protein product: CASSIEGRVAGQYNEQFF.

V and J are TRBV4-2 and TRBJ2-7, with 12 bases identical to TRBD2. This CDR3 is 16 amino acids long. Trimming removed 4 bases from V and 1 base from J; junction bases left unmatched: 5. Per germline, CDR1 LGHNA and CDR2 YNFKEQ. Here the CDR3 DNA reads TGTGCCAGCAGCCCCGGACTAGCGGGGTTATCCTACGAGCAGTACTTC. It yields the protein CASSPGLAGLSYEQYF.

This clone has more than one count but fewer than ten. The DNA of the CDR3 is TGCGCCAGCAGCCGGCCGGAAGGACAGGGCAAGTATGGAAACACCATATATTTT. Its translation: CASSRPEGQGKYGNTIYF. The J gene is TRBJ1-3, the V gene TRBV4-1, with TRBD1 matching over 8 bases. Germline V gene data show CDR1 as MGHRA and CDR2 as YSYEKL. The CDR3 totals 18 residues. Unmatched junction bases numbered 14, after V lost 4 bases and J lost 3 bases.

The chain has TRBV4-3 and TRBJ1-6; unclear D gene. The CDR3 sequence is 15 residues long. Germline V gene data show CDR1 as LGHNA and CDR2 as YSLEER. Trimming took 1 base from V and 12 from J, leaving 16 bases between them. The DNA for the CDR3 is TGCGCCAGCAGCCAAGCCTTTGTCCTTGGGAGACCCCTCCACTTT. This encodes CASSQAFVLGRPLHF.

Regarding this clone: Sequence at one end of the junction differs from germline and may be a read error. This chain joins TRBV11-2 and TRBJ2-3; TRBD2 matches at 8 bases. Germline CDR1 and CDR2: SGHAT and FQNNGV. This CDR3 has 15 amino acids. The CDR3 DNA follows: TGTGCCAGCAACTTAGATAAGCGGGAGACAGATACGCAGTATTTT. This gives the protein CASNLDKRETDTQYF.

For the CDR3, the DNA is TGTGCCAGCAGTTACCCCACCGGGAACTCCTACGAGCAGTACTTC. Translation gives CASSYPTGNSYEQYF. The chain recombines TRBV6-5 with TRBJ2-7, with D possibly TRBD2 on 5 matching bases. V lost 2 bases, J lost 0 bases, and 11 bases lay in between. Germline CDR1 is MNHEY and CDR2 is SVGAGI. There are 15 residues in the CDR3.

Written as DNA, the CDR3 is TGTGCCAGCAGCTCAGTGCGGGCCGGGGAAAACATTCAGTACTTC. Amino acid sequence: CASSSVRAGENIQYF. The chain couples TRBV5-8 to TRBJ2-4, with a possible D match to TRBD2 (5 bases). The CDR3 has 15 residues. V was trimmed by 3 bases and J by 5 bases, leaving 15 bases between them. Germline V gene lookup returns CDR1 SGHTS and CDR2 YDEGEE.

This chain uses TRBV29-1 with TRBJ2-3, with 7 bases matching TRBD2. The CDR3 has 15 residues. Looked up from germline, CDR1 is SQVTM and CDR2 is ANQGSEA. V dropped 3 bases and J dropped 1; count of bases not matched to a gene: 7. The chain's CDR3 is CSVEGLGGGTDTQYF. The CDR3 DNA is TGCAGCGTTGAGGGGCTGGGGGGGGGCACAGATACGCAGTATTTT.

The rearrangement uses TRBV5-4 and TRBJ2-6; D possibly corresponds to TRBD1 (6 bases). This CDR3 is built from 15 residues. V was shortened by 4 bases and J by 0 bases, with 8 bases between the two germline ends. Germline V gene data show CDR1 as SGHNT and CDR2 as YYREEE (reference sequence). DNA of the CDR3: TGTGCCAGCAGCCCGGACAGCTCTGGGGCCAACGTCCTGACTTTC. It is translated as CASSPDSSGANVLTF. Full variable domain (missing parts from reference TRBV5-4 and TRBJ2-6): ETGVTQSPTHLIKTRGQQVTLRCSSQSGHNTVSWYQQALGQGPQFIFQYYREEENGRGNFPPRFSGLQFPNYSSELNVNALELDDSALYLCASSPDSSGANVLTFGAGSRLTVL.

The chain is built from TRBV28 and TRBJ2-7, with 9 bases fitting TRBD1. Germline loops: CDR1 MDHEN, CDR2 SYDVKM. Trimming took 3 bases from V and 6 from J; bases not matched to a gene: 12. The CDR3 length is 16 residues. CDR3 bases: TGTGCCAGCAGTTTGTACGACAGGGGGAGCGAGAGCGAGCAGTACTTC. It is translated as CASSLYDRGSESEQYF.

In DNA, the CDR3 is TGTGCCAGCAGCAAAACGGCGGGGGGGGCGGGAGATACGCAGTATTTT. Translation gives CASSKTAGGAGDTQYF. The chain links TRBV9 to TRBJ2-3; 9 nucleotides align to TRBD2. The germline gives CDR1 SGDLS, CDR2 YYNGEE. The ends lost 4 bases at V and 5 bases at J; junction bases unmatched: 11. The CDR3 length is 16 residues.

The rearrangement uses TRBV4-1 and TRBJ2-5; TRBD2 matches at 8 bases. Near its end, the DNA agrees better with TRBJ2-7, so the J call may be wrong. The length of the CDR3 is 18 residues. Germline V gives CDR1 MGHRA, CDR2 YSYEKL. The CDR3: CASSQDPLDSGTLYEQYF. The CDR3 region has the DNA TGCGCCAGCAGCCAAGACCCCCTTGATAGCGGGACGCTCTACGAGCAGTACTTC.

CDR3: CASSPGRGQQFF. The CDR3 bases are TGTGCCAGCAGCCCCGGCCGCGGGCAGCAGTTCTTC. The rearrangement links TRBV6-5 to TRBJ2-1; tentative D call: TRBD2 (5 bases). Trimming took 6 bases from V and 11 from J, leaving 14 bases between them. Germline lookup yields CDR1 MNHEY and CDR2 SVGAGI. This CDR3 contains 12 residues.

V is TRBV9 and J is TRBJ1-2; D gene uncertain. The CDR3 totals 16 residues. V was trimmed by 0 bases and J by 6 bases, leaving 18 bases between them. Germline CDR1 reads SGDLS; CDR2 reads YYNGEE. The CDR3 region has the DNA TGTGCCAGCAGCGTAGAGTCCTTCGACTTGGCGGATGGCTACACCTTC. It yields the protein CASSVESFDLADGYTF.

V gene TRBV18 combines with J gene TRBJ2-3; possibly TRBD2 for D (6 bases). This CDR3 region has 15 residues. The germline V gene has CDR1 KGHSH and CDR2 LQKENI. Trimming pared 3 bases from V and 0 bases from J, leaving 10 bases between. CDR3 nucleotide sequence: TGTGCCAGCTCACCCGGCCTAGCGAGCACAGATACGCAGTATTTT. Its protein product is CASSPGLASTDTQYF.

The rearrangement uses TRBV27 and TRBJ2-3, with 10 bases fitting TRBD2. Trimming at V came to 6 bases and at J to 3 bases, leaving 12 bases not matched to a gene. Germline CDR1 reads MNHEY; CDR2 reads SMNVEV (reference sequence). The CDR3 has 17 amino acids. The CDR3 loop reads CASSRTGRAGGTDTQYF. For the CDR3, the DNA is TGTGCCAGCAGCCGGACAGGGCGAGCGGGAGGGACAGATACGCAGTATTTT.

The CDR3 sequence is CASSQGLAGAYANTGELFF. As DNA, the CDR3 is TGTGCCAGCAGCCAGGGACTAGCGGGGGCCTACGCGAACACCGGGGAGCTGTTTTTT. This chain connects TRBV5-4 to TRBJ2-2; 14 bases map to TRBD2. With V trimmed by 4 bases and J by 0 bases, 8 bases remained unmatched. Per germline, CDR1 SGHNT and CDR2 YYREEE (reference sequence). The CDR3 runs to 19 residues.

This chain connects TRBV4-3 to TRBJ2-2; D is uncertain. Per germline, CDR1 LGHNA and CDR2 YSLEER. The CDR3 extends over 15 amino acids. V gave up 1 base and J gave up 0 bases, with 6 bases separating them. CDR3 sequence: CASSQGATNTGELFF. The CDR3 nucleotides read TGCGCCAGCAGCCAAGGGGCTACGAACACCGGGGAGCTGTTTTTT.